A single sample gave rise to the 22 T cell receptor beta chains below, sequenced in a study of blood T cell repertoires in COVID-19. Some clones are missing from TCRdb's copy, which holds only in-frame ones; the method was immunoSEQ multiplex PCR. The sample lists about 55,000 clones, roughly 86% occurring once. The material sequenced was peripheral blood. These receptors all come from a man between 60 and 70 years old with active COVID-19.

This clone was counted a single time. V is TRBV11-2 and J is TRBJ1-3; the match to TRBD1 covers 8 bases. This CDR3 is 17 amino acids long. Germline loops: CDR1 SGHAT, CDR2 FQNNGV. Germline trimming cut 0 bases from V and 0 bases from J; bases unmatched to any gene: 4. Here the CDR3 reads CASSLDPGGYSGNTIYF. CDR3 nucleotide sequence: TGTGCCAGCAGCTTAGATCCAGGGGGCTACTCTGGAAACACCATATATTTT. The variable domain in full, completed from reference TRBV11-2 and TRBJ1-3, reads EAGVAQSPRYKIIEKRQSVAFWCNPISGHATLYWYQQILGQGPKLLIQFQNNGVVDDSQLPKDRFSAERLKGVDSTLKIQPAKLEDSAVYLCASSLDPGGYSGNTIYFGEGSWLTVV.

The V gene is TRBV7-6, the J gene TRBJ2-3; TRBD1 matches 9 bases. This CDR3 region has 18 residues. CDR1 and CDR2 from the germline V gene are SGHVS and FNYEAQ. Losses at the gene ends were 0 bases for V and 2 bases for J; bases not matched to a gene: 9. Written as DNA, the CDR3 is TGTGCCAGCAGCTTAGCGGGCTTGGGACAGGGTTACACAGATACGCAGTATTTT. Its translation is CASSLAGLGQGYTDTQYF.

The chain joins TRBV19 to TRBJ1-5, with TRBD1 as a possible D gene (5 bases). Germline V gives CDR1 LNHDA, CDR2 SQIVND (reference sequence). With 7 bases removed from V and 0 bases from J, the gap between germline ends came to 22 bases. The length of the CDR3 is 18 residues. DNA of the CDR3: TGTGCCAGTAAGCGCGAGGGACTTCCTTTGGGTAGCAATCAGCCCCAGCATTTT. Protein product: CASKREGLPLGSNQPQHF.

J is TRBJ2-5 and V is TRBV13; weak D call: TRBD2 (7 bases). The CDR3 has 15 residues. Looked up from germline, CDR1 is PRHDT and CDR2 is FYEKMQ (reference sequence). Trimming cost V 3 bases and J 3 bases, with 14 bases left between them. For the CDR3, the DNA is TGTGCCAGCAGCTTCGAGGGAGGGGGGGAAGAGACCCAGTACTTC. Its protein is CASSFEGGGEETQYF.

The chain combines TRBV14 with TRBJ1-2, with TRBD1 matching 7 bases. CDR1 is SGHDN and CDR2 is FVKESK in the germline V gene. The CDR3 sequence is 14 residues long. V was pared by 0 bases and J by 5 bases, with 3 bases of the junction left unmatched. CDR3 nucleotides: TGTGCCAGCAGCCAAGATCACAGGGGTTATGGCTACACCTTC. Its protein is CASSQDHRGYGYTF.

The rearrangement joins TRBV18 to TRBJ2-7, with TRBD1 identical over 11 bases. The CDR3 runs to 16 residues. Per the germline V gene, CDR1 is KGHSH and CDR2 is LQKENI. Losses at the gene ends were 3 bases for V and 6 bases for J; bases not matched to a gene: 10. CDR3 residues: CASSPEDRGRDGEQYF. CDR3 nucleotides: TGTGCCAGCTCACCCGAGGACAGGGGGCGCGATGGCGAGCAGTACTTC.

CDR3 nucleotide sequence: TGTGCCAGCAGTGAGGGGGGATACGCTAACTATGGCTACACCTTC. The encoded protein is CASSEGGYANYGYTF. The gene calls are TRBV6-1 and TRBJ1-2; a weak D match, TRBD1 (5 bases). Germline V gene lookup returns CDR1 MNHNS and CDR2 SASEGT. This CDR3 has 15 amino acids. V shed 3 bases and J shed 0 bases, with 11 bases lying between them.

The V call is TRBV30, the J call TRBJ1-3; unclear D gene. V dropped 8 bases and J dropped 2 bases, with 13 bases sitting between them. Germline V gene sequence: CDR1 GTSNPN, CDR2 SVGIG (reference sequence). The CDR3 spans 13 residues. CDR3 amino acids: CAGKELAGNTIYF. CDR3 DNA sequence: TGTGCCGGGAAAGAACTGGCTGGAAACACCATATATTTT. Filled out from reference TRBV30 and TRBJ1-3, the complete variable domain reads SQTIHQWPATLVQPVGSPLSLECTVEGTSNPNLYWYRQAAGRGLQLLFYSVGIGQISSEVPQNLSASRPQDRQFILSSKKLLLSDSGFYLCAGKELAGNTIYFGEGSWLTVV.

The rearrangement uses TRBV6-2 or TRBV6-3 and TRBJ2-7; 9 positions match TRBD2. The CDR3 is made up of 16 amino acids. In germline, CDR1 is MNHEY, CDR2 SVGEGT. Trimming cost V 6 bases and J 0 bases; bases outside gene matches: 9. The CDR3 protein is CASSPISGRTSYEQYF. The CDR3 coding sequence is TGTGCCAGCAGCCCTATCAGCGGGAGGACCTCCTACGAGCAGTACTTC.

This clone was seen once. The J gene is TRBJ1-2, the V gene TRBV30; no reliable D call. Trimming cost V 4 bases and J 3 bases, with 15 bases left between them. The CDR3 spans 14 residues. Germline V gene lookup returns CDR1 GTSNPN and CDR2 SVGIG (reference sequence). The CDR3 DNA sequence: TGTGCCTGGATTGAGTTCGGGAGGGACTATGGCTACACCTTC. Translating gives CAWIEFGRDYGYTF.

This clone was picked up a small number of times. The rearrangement links TRBV19 to TRBJ2-1; D uncertain. This CDR3 comprises 14 residues. Germline V gives CDR1 LNHDA, CDR2 SQIVND (reference sequence). V was pared by 4 bases and J by 4 bases, with 11 bases between. CDR3 DNA sequence: TGTGCCAGTAGTAGCGGATTCATTTACAATGAGCAGTTCTTC. This encodes CASSSGFIYNEQFF.

CDR3 coding DNA: TGTGCCAGCAGCCCCGGGAGGGTAGCGGGCCCCCGGGAGACCCAGTACTTC. This encodes CASSPGRVAGPRETQYF. The chain carries TRBV11-2 and TRBJ2-5, with 8 bases identical to TRBD2. V lost 5 bases to trimming and J lost 5 bases; unmatched junction nucleotides: 16. CDR3 size: 17 residues. Germline lookup yields CDR1 SGHAT and CDR2 FQNNGV. The full variable domain, with the rest looked up from reference TRBV11-2 and TRBJ2-5, is EAGVAQSPRYKIIEKRQSVAFWCNPISGHATLYWYQQILGQGPKLLIQFQNNGVVDDSQLPKDRFSAERLKGVDSTLKIQPAKLEDSAVYLCASSPGRVAGPRETQYFGPGTRLLVL.

This chain connects TRBV6-5 to TRBJ2-1; TRBD1 aligns across 7 bases. This CDR3 spans 15 amino acids. J lost 4 bases, V lost 0 bases, and 3 bases had no gene match. The germline CDR1 and CDR2 sequences are MNHEY and SVGAGI. CDR3 residues: CASSYSMGQYNEQFF. The DNA of the CDR3 is TGTGCCAGCAGTTACTCGATGGGACAGTACAATGAGCAGTTCTTC.

V is TRBV23-1 and J is TRBJ2-2, with a tentative D call TRBD1 (5 bases). TRBV23-1 is identified as an open reading frame with a role that is uncertain. Trimming took off 4 bases at V and 4 bases at J, with 7 bases between the two ends. CDR3 length: 13 amino acids. CDR3 coding DNA: TGCGCCAGCAGTCTAGGGGTCACCGGGGAGCTGTTTTTT. Translated: CASSLGVTGELFF.

The chain employs TRBV2 and TRBJ2-2; the D gene is possibly TRBD2 (6 bases). V lost 6 bases and J lost 3, with 17 bases in between. Germline CDR1 SNHLY, CDR2 FYNNEI. The CDR3 length is 16 residues. The CDR3 loop reads CASRRRDPGDTGELFF. The CDR3 coding sequence is TGTGCCAGCAGAAGACGGGACCCGGGGGACACCGGGGAGCTGTTTTTT. The full variable domain, with the rest looked up from reference TRBV2 and TRBJ2-2, is EPEVTQTPSHQVTQMGQEVILRCVPISNHLYFYWYRQILGQKVEFLVSFYNNEISEKSEIFDDQFSVERPDGSNFTLKIRSTKLEDSAMYFCASRRRDPGDTGELFFGEGSRLTVL.

The chain recombines TRBV15 with TRBJ1-1; a possible D gene is TRBD1 (6 bases). The CDR3 sequence is 13 residues long. Germline lookup yields CDR1 LNHNV and CDR2 YYDKDF (reference sequence). The germline V and J ends were trimmed by 0 bases and 5 bases, with 7 bases remaining between them. The CDR3 loop is CATSRDGQTEAFF. The CDR3 DNA reads TGTGCCACCAGCAGAGATGGACAGACTGAAGCTTTCTTT.

With respect to this clone: The germline gene is not matched at one end of the junction; a read error may be the cause. V and J are TRBV11-2 and TRBJ2-1; TRBD2 matches at 16 bases. CDR3 length: 15 residues. Per the germline V gene, CDR1 is SGHAT and CDR2 is FQNNGV. The CDR3 reads CASSLAGLAGGPEFF. CDR3 bases: TGTGCCAGCAGTTTAGCGGGACTAGCGGGAGGGCCGGAGTTCTTC.

The rearrangement joins TRBV11-2 to TRBJ2-3; 8 bases match TRBD1. The CDR3 is 12 amino acids. Germline V gene data show CDR1 as SGHAT and CDR2 as FQNNGV. V shed 4 bases, J shed 14 bases, and the junction held 8 bases outside the gene matches. The chain's CDR3 is CASSYQGASPYF. The DNA of the CDR3 is TGTGCCAGCAGCTACCAGGGGGCATCTCCGTATTTT.

This clone appeared a single time. The rearrangement uses TRBV6-5 and TRBJ1-2; 8 bases are a match to TRBD1. CDR1 and CDR2 from the germline V gene are MNHEY and SVGAGI. The CDR3 loop spans 14 amino acids. V trimming: 5 bases; J trimming: 2 bases; junction bases outside the gene matches: 4. The CDR3 is CASSRTGGNYGYTF. The CDR3 DNA follows: TGTGCCAGCAGTCGTACAGGGGGAAACTATGGCTACACCTTC.

The sample holds a few counts of this clone. V gene TRBV7-8 combines with J gene TRBJ1-2, with TRBD1 matching 9 bases. V lost 5 bases and J lost 2; bases outside the gene matches: 3. This CDR3 is 14 amino acids long. Looked up from germline, CDR1 is SGHVS and CDR2 is FQNEAQ. CDR3 loop: CASSPDRGNYGYTF. The CDR3 nucleotides read TGTGCCAGCAGCCCAGACAGGGGGAACTATGGCTACACCTTC.

The CDR3 nucleotides read TGTGCCAGCAGCCTAGAGTGGGCCGGGGAGCTGTTTTTT. Translation gives CASSLEWAGELFF. The rearrangement uses TRBV6-5 and TRBJ2-2; no clear D. V lost 6 bases to trimming and J lost 6 bases, with 11 bases between them. Germline V lookup: CDR1 MNHEY, CDR2 SVGAGI. The CDR3 has 13 amino acids.

The chain carries TRBV11-3 and TRBJ2-7; no clear D. Trimming pared 2 bases from V and 6 bases from J, leaving 17 bases between. There are 15 residues in the CDR3. CDR1 SGHNT and CDR2 YENEEA come from the germline V gene. The CDR3 sequence is CASSLSGVSMSEQYF. The CDR3 region has the DNA TGTGCCAGCAGCTTAAGTGGAGTCTCCATGTCCGAGCAGTACTTC.